This T cell receptor beta chain was recovered during a study of T cell changes during pregnancy in multiple sclerosis. Sequencing used immunoSEQ multiplex PCR; TCRdb keeps in-frame clones, though not all of them. The repertoire includes roughly 60,000 clones, 91% of them detected once, and about 0.88% sits in the top ten. Per germline, CDR1 GTSNPN and CDR2 SVGIG (reference sequence). Trimming stripped 8 bases from V and 6 bases from J, with 25 bases between. This CDR3 region has 15 residues. This TCR was sampled from a female donor with multiple sclerosis, enrolled in a pregnancy study. V usage is TRBV30 and J usage is TRBJ1-2, with a tentative D call TRBD1 (6 bases). The sample here was peripheral blood, taken before pregnancy. Written as DNA, the CDR3 is TGTGCCCGACTCATAGGGGGGGGCGCACGAGATGGCTACACCTTC. Translated, it gives CARLIGGGARDGYTF. Full variable domain (outside the CDR3, taken from reference TRBV30 and TRBJ1-2): SQTIHQWPATLVQPVGSPLSLECTVEGTSNPNLYWYRQAAGRGLQLLFYSVGIGQISSEVPQNLSASRPQDRQFILSSKKLLLSDSGFYLCARLIGGGARDGYTFGSGTRLTVV.